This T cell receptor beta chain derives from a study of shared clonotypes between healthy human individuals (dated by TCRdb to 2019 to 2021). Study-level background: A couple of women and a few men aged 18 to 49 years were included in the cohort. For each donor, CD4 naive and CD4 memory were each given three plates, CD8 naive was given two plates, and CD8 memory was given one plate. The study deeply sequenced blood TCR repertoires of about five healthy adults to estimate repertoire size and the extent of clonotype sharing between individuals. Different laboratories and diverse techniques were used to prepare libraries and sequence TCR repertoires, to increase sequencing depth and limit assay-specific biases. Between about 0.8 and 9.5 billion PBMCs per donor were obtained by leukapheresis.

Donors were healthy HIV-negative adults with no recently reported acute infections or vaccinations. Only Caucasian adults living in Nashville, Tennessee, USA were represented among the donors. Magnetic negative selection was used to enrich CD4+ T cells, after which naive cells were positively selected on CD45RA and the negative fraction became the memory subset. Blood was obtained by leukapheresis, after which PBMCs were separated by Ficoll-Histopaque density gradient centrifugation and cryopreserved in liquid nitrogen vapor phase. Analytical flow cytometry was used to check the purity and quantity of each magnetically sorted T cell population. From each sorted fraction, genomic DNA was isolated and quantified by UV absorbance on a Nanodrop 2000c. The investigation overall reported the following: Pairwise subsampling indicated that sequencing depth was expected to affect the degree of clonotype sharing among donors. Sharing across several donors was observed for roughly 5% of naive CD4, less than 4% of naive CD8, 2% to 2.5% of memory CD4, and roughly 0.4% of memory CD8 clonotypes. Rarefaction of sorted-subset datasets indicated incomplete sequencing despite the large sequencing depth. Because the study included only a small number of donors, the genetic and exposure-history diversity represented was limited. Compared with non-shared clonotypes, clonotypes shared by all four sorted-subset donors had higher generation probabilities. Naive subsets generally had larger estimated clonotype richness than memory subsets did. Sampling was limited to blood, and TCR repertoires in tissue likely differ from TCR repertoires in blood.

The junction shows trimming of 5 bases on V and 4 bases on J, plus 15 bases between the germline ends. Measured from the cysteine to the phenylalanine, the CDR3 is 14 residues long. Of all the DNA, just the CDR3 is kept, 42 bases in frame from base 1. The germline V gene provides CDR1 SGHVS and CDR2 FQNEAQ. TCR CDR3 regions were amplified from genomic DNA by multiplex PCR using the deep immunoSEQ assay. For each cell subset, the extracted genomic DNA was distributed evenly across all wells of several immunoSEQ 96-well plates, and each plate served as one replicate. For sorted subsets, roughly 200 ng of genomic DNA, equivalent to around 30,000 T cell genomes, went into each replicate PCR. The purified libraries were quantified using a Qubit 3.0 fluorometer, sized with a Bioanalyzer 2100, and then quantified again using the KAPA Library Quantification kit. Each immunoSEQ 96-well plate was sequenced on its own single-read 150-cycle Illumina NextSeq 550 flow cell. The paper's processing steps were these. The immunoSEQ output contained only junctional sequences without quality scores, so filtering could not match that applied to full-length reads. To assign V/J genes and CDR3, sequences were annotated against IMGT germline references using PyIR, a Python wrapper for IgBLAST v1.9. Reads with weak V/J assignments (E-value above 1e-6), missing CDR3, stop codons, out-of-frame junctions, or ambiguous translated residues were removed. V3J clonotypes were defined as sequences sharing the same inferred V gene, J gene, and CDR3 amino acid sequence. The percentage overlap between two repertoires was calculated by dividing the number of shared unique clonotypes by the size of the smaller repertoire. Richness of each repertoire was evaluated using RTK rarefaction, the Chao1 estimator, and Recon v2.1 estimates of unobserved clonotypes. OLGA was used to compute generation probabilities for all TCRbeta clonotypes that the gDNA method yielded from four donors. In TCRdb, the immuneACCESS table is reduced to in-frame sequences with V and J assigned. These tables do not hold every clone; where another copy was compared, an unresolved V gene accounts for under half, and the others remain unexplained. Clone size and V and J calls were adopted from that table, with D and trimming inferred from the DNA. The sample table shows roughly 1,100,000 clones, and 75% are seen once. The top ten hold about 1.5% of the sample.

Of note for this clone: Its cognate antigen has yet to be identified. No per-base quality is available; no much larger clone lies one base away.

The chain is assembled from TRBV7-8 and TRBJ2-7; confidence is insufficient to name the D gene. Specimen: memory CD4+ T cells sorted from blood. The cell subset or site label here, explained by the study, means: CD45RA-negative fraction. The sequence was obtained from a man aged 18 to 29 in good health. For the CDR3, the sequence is CASSREAPEYEQYF. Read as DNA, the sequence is TGTGCCAGCAGCCGAGAGGCACCCGAGTACGAGCAGTACTTC.